This T cell receptor beta chain emerged from a study of T cell responses to AZD1222 COVID-19 vaccine. Findings and limits, study-wide: Dominant at 160-218 and 743-854, vaccine-associated CD4 TCRs also spanned spike.

Repertoires were generated with immunoSEQ multiplex PCR, while TCRdb's copy carries only in-frame clones and drops some. Here the sample spans 90,000 to 130,000 clones, over 85% being singletons. This CDR3 region has 15 residues. The ends were cut back, 0 bases at V and 0 bases at J, with 7 bases in the middle. CDR1 and CDR2 (germline): SGDLS, YYNGEE. Remarks on this clone: Its specificity is unknown.

The chain links TRBV9 to TRBJ2-1; the D is unclear. The source was peripheral blood, collected 28 days after the second AZD1222 dose. This clonotype was sampled from an adult who received the AZD1222 COVID-19 vaccine. CDR3 residues: CASSVDLSSYNEQFF. In nucleotides, the CDR3 is TGTGCCAGCAGCGTAGACCTGAGCTCCTACAATGAGCAGTTCTTC.